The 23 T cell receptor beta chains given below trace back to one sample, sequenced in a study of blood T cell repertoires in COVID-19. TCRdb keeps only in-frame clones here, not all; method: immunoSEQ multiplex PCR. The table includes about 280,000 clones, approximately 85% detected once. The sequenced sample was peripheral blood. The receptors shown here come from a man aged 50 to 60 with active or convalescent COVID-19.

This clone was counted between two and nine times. The CDR3 DNA follows: TGTGCCTGGAGTAGTCGGGACACCATATATTTT. It encodes CAWSSRDTIYF. The rearrangement joins TRBV30 to TRBJ1-3; D is uncertain. Germline loops: CDR1 GTSNPN, CDR2 SVGIG (reference sequence). There are 11 residues in the CDR3. Trimming left V 2 bases short and J 8 bases short, with 7 bases between.

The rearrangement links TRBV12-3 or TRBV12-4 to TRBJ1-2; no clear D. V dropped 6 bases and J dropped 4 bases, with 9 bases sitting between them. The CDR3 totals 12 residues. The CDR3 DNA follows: TGTGCCAGCAGCCTCGGTGTCTATGGCTACACCTTC. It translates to CASSLGVYGYTF.

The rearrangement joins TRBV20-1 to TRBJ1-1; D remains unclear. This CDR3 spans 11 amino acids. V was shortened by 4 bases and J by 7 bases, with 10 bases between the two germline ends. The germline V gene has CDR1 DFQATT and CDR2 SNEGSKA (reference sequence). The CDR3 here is CSANPYGEAFF. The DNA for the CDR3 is TGCAGTGCTAATCCCTACGGTGAAGCTTTCTTT.

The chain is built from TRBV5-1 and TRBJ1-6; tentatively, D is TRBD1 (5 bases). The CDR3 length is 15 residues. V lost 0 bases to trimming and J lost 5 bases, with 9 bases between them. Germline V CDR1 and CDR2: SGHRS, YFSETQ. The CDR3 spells CASSLAGSHNSPLHF. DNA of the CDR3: TGCGCCAGCAGCTTGGCAGGGTCCCATAATTCACCCCTCCACTTT.

CDR3 in amino acids: CATSREFTANYGYTF. CDR3 sequence (DNA): TGTGCCACCAGCAGAGAATTCACAGCTAACTATGGCTACACCTTC. The chain carries TRBV15 and TRBJ1-2; no clear D. Germline V gives CDR1 LNHNV, CDR2 YYDKDF (reference sequence). The germline V and J ends were trimmed by 0 bases and 0 bases, with 8 bases remaining between them. This CDR3 contains 15 residues.

Written as DNA, the CDR3 is TGCGCCAGCAGCTGGTTGACAGGGGGTAGCACTGAAGCTTTCTTT. It is translated as CASSWLTGGSTEAFF. The gene calls are TRBV5-1 and TRBJ1-1; 9 nucleotides match TRBD1. This CDR3 spans 15 amino acids. CDR1 is SGHRS, CDR2 YFSETQ, per germline. J was trimmed by 4 bases and V by 3 bases; bases with no gene match: 7. The full variable domain, with the rest looked up from reference TRBV5-1 and TRBJ1-1, is KAGVTQTPRYLIKTRGQQVTLSCSPISGHRSVSWYQQTPGQGLQFLFEYFSETQRNKGNFPGRFSGRQFSNSRSEMNVSTLELGDSALYLCASSWLTGGSTEAFFGQGTRLTVV.

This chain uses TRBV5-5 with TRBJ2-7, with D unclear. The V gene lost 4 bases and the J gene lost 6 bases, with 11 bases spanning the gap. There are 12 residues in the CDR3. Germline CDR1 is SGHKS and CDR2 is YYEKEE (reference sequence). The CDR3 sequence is CASSPAFSEQYF. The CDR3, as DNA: TGTGCCAGCAGCCCCGCATTTAGCGAGCAGTACTTC.

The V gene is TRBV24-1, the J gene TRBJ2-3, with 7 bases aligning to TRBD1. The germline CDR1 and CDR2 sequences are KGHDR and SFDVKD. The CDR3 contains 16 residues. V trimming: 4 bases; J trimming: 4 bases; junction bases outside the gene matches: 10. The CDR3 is CATSDTVTGLADTQYF. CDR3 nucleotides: TGTGCCACCAGTGACACCGTGACAGGGCTAGCAGATACGCAGTATTTT.

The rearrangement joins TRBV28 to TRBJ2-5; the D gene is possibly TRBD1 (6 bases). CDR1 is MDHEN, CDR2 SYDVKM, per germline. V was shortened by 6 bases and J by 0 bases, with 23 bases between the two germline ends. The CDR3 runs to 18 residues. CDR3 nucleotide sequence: TGTGCCAGCAGCGCTATGATGTACACTAACAGGGACCAAGAGACCCAGTACTTC. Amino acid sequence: CASSAMMYTNRDQETQYF.

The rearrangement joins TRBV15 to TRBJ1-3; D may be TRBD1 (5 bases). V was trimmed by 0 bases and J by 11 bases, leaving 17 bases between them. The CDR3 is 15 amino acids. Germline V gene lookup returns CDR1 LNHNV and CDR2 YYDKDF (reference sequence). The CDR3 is CATSRDRAGVKSIYF. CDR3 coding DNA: TGTGCCACCAGCAGAGATCGGGCGGGGGTAAAGTCCATATATTTT.

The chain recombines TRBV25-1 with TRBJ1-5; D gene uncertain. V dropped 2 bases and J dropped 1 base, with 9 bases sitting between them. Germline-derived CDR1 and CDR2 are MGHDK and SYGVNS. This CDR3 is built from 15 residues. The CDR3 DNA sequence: TGTGCCAGCAGTGAAGGCCGTTCGAGCAATCAGCCCCAGCATTTT. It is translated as CASSEGRSSNQPQHF.

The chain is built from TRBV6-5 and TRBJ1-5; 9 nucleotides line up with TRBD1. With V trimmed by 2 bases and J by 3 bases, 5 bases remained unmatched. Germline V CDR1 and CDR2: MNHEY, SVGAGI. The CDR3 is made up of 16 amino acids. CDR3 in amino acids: CASSYRRTGVNQPQHF. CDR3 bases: TGTGCCAGCAGTTACCGCCGGACAGGGGTCAATCAGCCCCAGCATTTT.

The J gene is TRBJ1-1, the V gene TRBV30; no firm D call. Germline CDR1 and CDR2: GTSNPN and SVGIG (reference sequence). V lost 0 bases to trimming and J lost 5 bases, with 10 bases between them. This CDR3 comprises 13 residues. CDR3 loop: CAWSVRTGTEAFF. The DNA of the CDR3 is TGTGCCTGGAGTGTCCGGACGGGGACTGAAGCTTTCTTT.

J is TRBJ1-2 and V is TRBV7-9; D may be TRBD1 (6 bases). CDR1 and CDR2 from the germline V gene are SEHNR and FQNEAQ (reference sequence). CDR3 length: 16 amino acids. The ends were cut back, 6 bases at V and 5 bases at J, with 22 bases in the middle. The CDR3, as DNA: TGTGCCAGCAGTTTAAAACGGGAGGGGCAGGGGTATGGCTACACCTTC. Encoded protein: CASSLKREGQGYGYTF. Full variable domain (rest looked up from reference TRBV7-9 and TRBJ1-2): DTGVSQNPRHKITKRGQNVTFRCDPISEHNRLYWYRQTLGQGPEFLTYFQNEAQLEKSRLLSDRFSAERPKGSFSTLEIQRTEQGDSAMYLCASSLKREGQGYGYTFGSGTRLTVV.

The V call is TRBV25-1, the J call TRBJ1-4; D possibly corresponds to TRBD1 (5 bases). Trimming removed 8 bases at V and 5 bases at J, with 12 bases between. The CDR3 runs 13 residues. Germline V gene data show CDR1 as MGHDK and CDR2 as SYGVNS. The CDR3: CASRGAPNEKLFF. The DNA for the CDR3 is TGTGCCAGCCGCGGGGCTCCAAATGAAAAACTGTTTTTT.

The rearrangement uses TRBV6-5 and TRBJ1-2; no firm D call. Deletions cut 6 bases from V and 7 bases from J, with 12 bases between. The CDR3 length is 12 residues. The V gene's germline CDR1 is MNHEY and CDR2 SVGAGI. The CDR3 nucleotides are TGTGCCAGCAGCCCGGTTGGGCTTGGCTACACCTTC. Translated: CASSPVGLGYTF.

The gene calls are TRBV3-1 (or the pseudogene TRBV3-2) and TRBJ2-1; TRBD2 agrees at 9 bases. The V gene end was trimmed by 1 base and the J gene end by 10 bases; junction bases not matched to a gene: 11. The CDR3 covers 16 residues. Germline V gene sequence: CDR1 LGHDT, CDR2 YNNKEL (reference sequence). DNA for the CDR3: TGTGCCAGCAGCCAAGGTGGCGGGAGGGCCTTCAACGAGCAGTTCTTC. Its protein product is CASSQGGGRAFNEQFF.

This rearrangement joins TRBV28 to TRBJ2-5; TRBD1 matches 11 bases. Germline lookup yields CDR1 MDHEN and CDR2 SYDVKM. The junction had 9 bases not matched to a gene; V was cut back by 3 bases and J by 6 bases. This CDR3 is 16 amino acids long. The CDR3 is CASSFTRTGGAKTQYF. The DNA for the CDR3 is TGTGCCAGCAGTTTCACGAGGACAGGGGGCGCGAAGACCCAGTACTTC.

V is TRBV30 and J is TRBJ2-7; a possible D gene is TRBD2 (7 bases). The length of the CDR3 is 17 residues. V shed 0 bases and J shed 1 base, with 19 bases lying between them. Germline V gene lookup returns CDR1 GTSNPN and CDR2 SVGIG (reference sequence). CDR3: CAWSVRFGGAVSYEQYF. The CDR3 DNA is TGTGCCTGGAGTGTACGGTTTGGGGGGGCCGTATCCTACGAGCAGTACTTC.

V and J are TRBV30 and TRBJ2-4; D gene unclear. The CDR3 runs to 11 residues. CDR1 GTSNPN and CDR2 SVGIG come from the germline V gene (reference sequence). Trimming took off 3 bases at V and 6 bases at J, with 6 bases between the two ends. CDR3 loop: CAWRTVNIQYF. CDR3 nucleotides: TGTGCCTGGAGGACTGTAAACATTCAGTACTTC.

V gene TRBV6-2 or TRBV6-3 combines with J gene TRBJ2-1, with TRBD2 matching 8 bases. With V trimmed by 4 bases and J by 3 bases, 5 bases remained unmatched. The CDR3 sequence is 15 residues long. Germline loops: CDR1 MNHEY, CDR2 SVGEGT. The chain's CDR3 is CASSLRREGYNEQFF. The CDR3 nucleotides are TGTGCCAGCAGTTTGAGACGGGAGGGCTACAATGAGCAGTTCTTC.

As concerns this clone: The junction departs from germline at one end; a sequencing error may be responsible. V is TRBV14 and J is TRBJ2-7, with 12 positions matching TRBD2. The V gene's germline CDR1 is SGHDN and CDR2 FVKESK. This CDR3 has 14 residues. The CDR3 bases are TGTGCCAGCAGCGGTGGGCCTAGCGGGAGGGCCTTGCAGTTC. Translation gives CASSGGPSGRALQF.

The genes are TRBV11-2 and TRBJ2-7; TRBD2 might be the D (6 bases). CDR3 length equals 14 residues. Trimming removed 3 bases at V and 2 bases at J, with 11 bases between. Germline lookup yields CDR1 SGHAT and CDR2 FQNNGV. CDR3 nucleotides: TGTGCCAGCAGCTTGGACTACCAGACCTACGAGCAGTACTTC. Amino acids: CASSLDYQTYEQYF.